Listed here is a single T cell receptor beta chain. This clone was observed a few times. The antigen it recognizes is unknown. No clone much larger than this one lies a single base away; base qualities are absent. This sample is part of a study of siplizumab effects on memory and regulatory T cells (dated by TCRdb to between 2018 and 2020). The study in broad terms: The study looked at the effect of siplizumab, an anti-CD2 antibody, on alloreactive T-cell subsets in allogeneic mixed lymphocyte reactions made from human PBMCs.

Library method: the immunoSEQ multiplex PCR assay. Approximately 100,000 TCR templates per sample were assayed on the deep sequencing platform. Genomic DNA extracted from sorted T cells was used for TCRbeta CDR3 sequencing. Turning to the authors' computational methods: The R programming language was used for clonal analysis of the TCRbeta CDR3 data. Alloreactive CD4+ and CD8+ clones were identified by comparing unstimulated samples to CFSE-low samples taken after the reaction. Regulatory or non-regulatory origin of alloreactive CD4+ clones was assigned by matching sequences to the sorted unstimulated Treg and non-Treg repertoires. Imported from immuneACCESS, the table was reduced by TCRdb to in-frame sequences with V and J called. These copies leave out some clones; in studies compared against another copy, an unresolved V gene accounts for under half, and the cause of the remainder is not known. V and J calls and clone size come straight from that table; D and trimming were deduced from the DNA. For this sample there are about 100,000 clones; roughly 94% appear just once. Around 0.6% of the sample is held by the ten biggest clonotypes.

Beyond this particular receptor, the publication reports: Roughly 80-97% of proliferating CD4+ or CD8+ clones could not be assigned a naive or memory phenotype. Because sequences below about 10^-5 frequency were poorly captured, only a minor fraction of alloreactive clones could be mapped to unstimulated subsets. Greater diversity appeared to be present in unstimulated naive T cells than in memory T cells, and a substantial contribution to the alloresponse seemed to be made by naive cells. Siplizumab significantly lowered the cumulative frequency of alloreactive sequences that could be traced to unstimulated CD4+ memory T cells. Whether proliferating Tregs from siplizumab cultures were suppressive was not functionally confirmed. Among mappable alloreactive CD4+ clones, an average Treg-derived fraction of about 70% was observed with siplizumab, compared with roughly 27% in control reactions.

V drops 1 base and J drops 3 bases, leaving 10 bases in between. The CDR3 covers 15 residues, taking in both the cysteine and the phenylalanine. The kept DNA is CDR3 alone, 45 bases in frame from the first base. CDR1 and CDR2, per the germline V gene, are SGHRS and YFSETQ. TCRbeta CDR3 sequencing was performed on sorted unstimulated T cells and on proliferating T cells recovered from mixed lymphocyte reactions. Fresh whole blood from roughly 10 HLA-typed healthy donors was used to isolate PBMCs. Unstimulated CD4+ regulatory T cells were FACS-sorted to map the origin of alloreactive clones. The sample taken for sequencing was Tregs sorted from blood. The rearranged chain carries TRBV5-1 and TRBJ2-2, with the D gene not confidently named. This clonotype was sampled from a human donor in good health. The DNA is TGCGCCAGCAGCTTGCTTACCCAGGACACCGGGGAGCTGTTTTTT. This sequence encodes CASSLLTQDTGELFF.